Listed here is a single TCR beta chain. This sample also contains other DNA sequences that code for the same CDR3. This record belongs to a study of blood T cell repertoires in COVID-19. J lost 4 bases, V lost 2 bases, and 3 bases had no gene match. Germline CDR1 reads LGHNA; CDR2 reads YSLEER. There are 14 residues in the CDR3. Generated by immunoSEQ multiplex PCR, the TCRdb table keeps only in-frame clones and is missing some. In the table there are a few hundred thousand clones, just under 90% of which are singletons. The source material was PBMCs or T cells enriched from blood (not recorded which). This rearrangement joins TRBV4-3 to TRBJ1-2; TRBD1 agrees at 8 bases. The sequence was obtained from a woman in her fifties or sixties who had recovered from COVID-19. The CDR3 DNA is TGCGCCAGCAGCCAAACTGGGACAGGCTATGGCTACACCTTC. This encodes CASSQTGTGYGYTF.